This T cell receptor (beta chain) was identified in a study of blood T cell repertoires in COVID-19. CDR1 is SGHRS and CDR2 is YFSETQ in the germline V gene. CDR3 length equals 12 residues. J gave up 5 bases and V 5 bases, and 0 bases lay outside the gene matches. In the study's own analysis: How many nucleated cells were present was estimated from reference gene primer amplification. Using immunoSEQ multiplex PCR, the repertoire was profiled, and TCRdb retains in-frame clones only, with some absent. That table supplies the V and J calls and clone size; D and trimming were determined from the DNA. The repertoire holds around 200,000 clones, with 85% to 90% as singletons.

Sequencing was carried out using peripheral blood. The chain is built from TRBV5-1 and TRBJ1-4; 7 nucleotides align to TRBD1. This TCR came from a man between 70 and 80 years old with active or convalescent COVID-19. Here the CDR3 DNA reads TGCGCCAGCAGGGGACAGAATGAAAAACTGTTTTTT. Its protein is CASRGQNEKLFF.